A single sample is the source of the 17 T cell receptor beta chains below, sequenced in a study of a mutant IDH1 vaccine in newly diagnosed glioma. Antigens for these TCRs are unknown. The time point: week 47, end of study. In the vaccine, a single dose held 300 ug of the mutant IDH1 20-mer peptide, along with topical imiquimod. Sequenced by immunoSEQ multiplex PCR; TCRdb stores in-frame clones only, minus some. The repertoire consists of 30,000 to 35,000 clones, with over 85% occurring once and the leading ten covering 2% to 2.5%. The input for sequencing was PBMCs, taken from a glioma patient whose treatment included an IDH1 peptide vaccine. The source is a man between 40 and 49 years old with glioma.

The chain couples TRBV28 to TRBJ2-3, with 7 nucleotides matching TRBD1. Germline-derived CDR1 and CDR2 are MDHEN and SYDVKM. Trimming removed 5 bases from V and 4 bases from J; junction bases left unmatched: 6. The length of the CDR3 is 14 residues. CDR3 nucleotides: TGTGCCAGCAGTCCGAACAGGGGCGCAGATACGCAGTATTTT. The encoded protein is CASSPNRGADTQYF. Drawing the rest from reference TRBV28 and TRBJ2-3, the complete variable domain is DVKVTQSSRYLVKRTGEKVFLECVQDMDHENMFWYRQDPGLGLRLIYFSYDVKMKEKGDIPEGYSVSREKKERFSLILESASTNQTSMYLCASSPNRGADTQYFGPGTRLTVL.

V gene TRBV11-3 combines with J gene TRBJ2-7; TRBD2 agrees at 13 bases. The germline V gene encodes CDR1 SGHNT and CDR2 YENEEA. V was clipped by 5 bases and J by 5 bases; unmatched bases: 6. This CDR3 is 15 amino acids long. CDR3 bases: TGTGCCAGCAGCCTCAATGGACTAGCGGGAGACGAGCAGTACTTC. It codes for CASSLNGLAGDEQYF.

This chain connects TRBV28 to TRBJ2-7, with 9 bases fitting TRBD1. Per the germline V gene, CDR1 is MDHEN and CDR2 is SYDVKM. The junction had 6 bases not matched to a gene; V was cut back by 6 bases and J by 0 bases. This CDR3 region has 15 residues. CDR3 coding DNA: TGTGCCAGCAGACTTCCGGGACAGGGCTCCTACGAGCAGTACTTC. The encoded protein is CASRLPGQGSYEQYF.

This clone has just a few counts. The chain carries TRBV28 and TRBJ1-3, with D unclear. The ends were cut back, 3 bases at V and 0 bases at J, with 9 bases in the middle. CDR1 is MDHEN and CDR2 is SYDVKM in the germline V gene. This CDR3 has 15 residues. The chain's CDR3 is CASSLGLSSGNTIYF. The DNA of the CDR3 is TGTGCCAGCAGTTTGGGCCTGAGCTCTGGAAACACCATATATTTT.

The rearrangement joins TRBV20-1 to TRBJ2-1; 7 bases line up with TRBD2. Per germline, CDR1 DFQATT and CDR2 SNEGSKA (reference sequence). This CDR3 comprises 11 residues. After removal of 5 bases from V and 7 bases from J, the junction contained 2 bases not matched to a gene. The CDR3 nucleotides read TGCAGTGCTTGGACTAGGAATGAGCAGTTCTTC. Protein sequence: CSAWTRNEQFF.

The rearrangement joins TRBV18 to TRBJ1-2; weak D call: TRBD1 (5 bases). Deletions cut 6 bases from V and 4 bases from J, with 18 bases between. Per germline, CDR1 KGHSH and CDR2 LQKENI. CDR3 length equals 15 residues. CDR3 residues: CASSQLEGMGYGYTF. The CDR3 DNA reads TGTGCCAGCTCTCAACTCGAGGGGATGGGCTATGGCTACACCTTC.

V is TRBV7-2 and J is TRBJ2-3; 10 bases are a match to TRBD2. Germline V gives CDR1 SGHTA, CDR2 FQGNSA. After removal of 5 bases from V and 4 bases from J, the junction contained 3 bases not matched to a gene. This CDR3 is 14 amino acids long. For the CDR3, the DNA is TGTGCCAGCAGCCTAAGCGGGGGGGCAGATACGCAGTATTTT. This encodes CASSLSGGADTQYF.

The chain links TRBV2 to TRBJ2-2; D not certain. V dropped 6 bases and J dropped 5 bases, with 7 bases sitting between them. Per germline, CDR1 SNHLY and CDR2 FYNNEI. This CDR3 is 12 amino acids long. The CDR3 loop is CASSDVTGELFF. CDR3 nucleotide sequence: TGTGCCAGCAGCGATGTAACCGGGGAGCTGTTTTTT.

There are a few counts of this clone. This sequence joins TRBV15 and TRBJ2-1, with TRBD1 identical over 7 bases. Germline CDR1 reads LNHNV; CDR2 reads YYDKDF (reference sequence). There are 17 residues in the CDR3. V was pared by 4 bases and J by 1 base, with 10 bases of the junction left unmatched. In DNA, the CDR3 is TGTGCCACCAGCACAACAGGGGATGTGTGGTCCTACAATGAGCAGTTCTTC. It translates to CATSTTGDVWSYNEQFF. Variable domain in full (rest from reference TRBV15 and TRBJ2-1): DAMVIQNPRYQVTQFGKPVTLSCSQTLNHNVMYWYQQKSSQAPKLLFHYYDKDFNNEADTPDNFQSRRPNTSFCFLDIRSPGLGDTAMYLCATSTTGDVWSYNEQFFGPGTRLTVL.

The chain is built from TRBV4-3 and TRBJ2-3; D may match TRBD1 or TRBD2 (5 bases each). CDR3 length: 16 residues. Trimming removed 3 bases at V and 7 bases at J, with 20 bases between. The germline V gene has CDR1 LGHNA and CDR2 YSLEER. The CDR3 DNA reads TGCGCCAGCAGCCAGGCCTGGGACGGCTCTATTCATACGCAGTATTTT. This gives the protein CASSQAWDGSIHTQYF.

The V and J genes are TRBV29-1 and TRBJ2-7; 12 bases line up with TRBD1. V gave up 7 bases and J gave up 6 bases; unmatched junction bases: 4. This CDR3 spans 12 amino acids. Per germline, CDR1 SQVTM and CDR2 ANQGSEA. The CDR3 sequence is CSARDRGREQYF. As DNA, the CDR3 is TGCAGCGCCCGGGACAGGGGGCGCGAGCAGTACTTC.

CDR3 in amino acids: CASSLGVLTDTQYF. In nucleotides, the CDR3 is TGTGCCAGCAGCTTAGGGGTCCTCACAGATACGCAGTATTTT. The chain combines TRBV7-2 with TRBJ2-3; the D is unclear. In germline, CDR1 is SGHTA, CDR2 FQGNSA. The CDR3 consists of 14 residues. The V gene lost 1 base and the J gene lost 2 bases, with 7 bases spanning the gap.

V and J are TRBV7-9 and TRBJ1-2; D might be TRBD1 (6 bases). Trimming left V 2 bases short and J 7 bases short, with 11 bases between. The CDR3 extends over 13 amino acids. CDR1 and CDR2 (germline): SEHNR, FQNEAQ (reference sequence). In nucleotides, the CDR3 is TGTGCCAGCAGCTTAACAGGGTCCGGTGGCTACACCTTC. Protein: CASSLTGSGGYTF.

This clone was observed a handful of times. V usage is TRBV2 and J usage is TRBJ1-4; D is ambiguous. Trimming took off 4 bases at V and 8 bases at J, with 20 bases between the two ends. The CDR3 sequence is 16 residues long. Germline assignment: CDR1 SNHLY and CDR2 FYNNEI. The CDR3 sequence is CASSGPRDPRGEKLFF. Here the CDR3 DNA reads TGTGCCAGCAGTGGTCCCCGGGATCCCAGAGGGGAAAAACTGTTTTTT.

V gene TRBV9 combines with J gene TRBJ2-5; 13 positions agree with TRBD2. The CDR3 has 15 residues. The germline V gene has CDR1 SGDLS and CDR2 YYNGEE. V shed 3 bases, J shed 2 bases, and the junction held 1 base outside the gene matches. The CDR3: CASSALAGGQETQYF. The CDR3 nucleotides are TGTGCCAGCAGCGCACTAGCGGGGGGGCAAGAGACCCAGTACTTC.

The CDR3 sequence: CASSLGLNTPDGVATNEKLFF. Written as DNA, the CDR3 is TGTGCCAGCAGCCTGGGGTTGAATACCCCGGACGGGGTTGCAACTAATGAAAAACTGTTTTTT. The chain combines TRBV13 with TRBJ1-4; D remains ambiguous. This CDR3 contains 21 residues. V lost 5 bases to trimming and J lost 0 bases, with 28 bases between them. CDR1 PRHDT and CDR2 FYEKMQ come from the germline V gene (reference sequence).

CDR3: CASSPLILRDRGLGGYTF. The CDR3 DNA is TGTGCCAGCAGCCCTCTAATACTCCGGGACAGGGGGCTCGGCGGCTACACCTTC. The chain links TRBV27 to TRBJ1-2; 12 nucleotides line up with TRBD1. Trimming at V came to 6 bases and at J to 8 bases, leaving 19 bases not matched to a gene. The CDR3 is 18 residues long. Germline assignment: CDR1 MNHEY and CDR2 SMNVEV (reference sequence).